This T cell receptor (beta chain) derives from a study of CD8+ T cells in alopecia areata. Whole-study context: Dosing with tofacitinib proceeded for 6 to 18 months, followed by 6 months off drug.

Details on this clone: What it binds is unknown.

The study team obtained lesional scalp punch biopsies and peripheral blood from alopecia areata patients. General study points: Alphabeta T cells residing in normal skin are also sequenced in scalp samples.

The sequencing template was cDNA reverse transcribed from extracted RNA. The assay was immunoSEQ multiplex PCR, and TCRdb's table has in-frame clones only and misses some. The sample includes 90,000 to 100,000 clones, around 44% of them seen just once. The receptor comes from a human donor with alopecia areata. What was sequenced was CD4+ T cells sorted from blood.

CDR3 coding DNA: TGCACCAGCAGCCAAGACAGCGGGGACGAGACCCAGTACTTC. Protein sequence: CTSSQDSGDETQYF. V usage is TRBV1 and J usage is TRBJ2-5; TRBD2 is taken as the D call from the table, unchecked against the DNA. TRBV1 is flagged as a pseudogene. The CDR3 covers 14 residues.